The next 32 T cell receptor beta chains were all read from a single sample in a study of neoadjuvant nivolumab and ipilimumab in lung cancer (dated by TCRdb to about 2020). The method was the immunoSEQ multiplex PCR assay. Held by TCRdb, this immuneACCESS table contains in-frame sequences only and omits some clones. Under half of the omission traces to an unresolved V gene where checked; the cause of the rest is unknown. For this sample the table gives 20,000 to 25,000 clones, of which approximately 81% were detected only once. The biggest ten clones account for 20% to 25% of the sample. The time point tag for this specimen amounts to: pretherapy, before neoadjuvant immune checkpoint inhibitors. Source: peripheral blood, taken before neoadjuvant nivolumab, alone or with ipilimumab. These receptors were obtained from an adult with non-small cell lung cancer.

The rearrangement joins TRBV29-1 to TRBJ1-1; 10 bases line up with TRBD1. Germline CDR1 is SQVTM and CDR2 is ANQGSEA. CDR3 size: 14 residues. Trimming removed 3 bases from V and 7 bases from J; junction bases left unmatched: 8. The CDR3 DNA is TGCAGCGTTGAGGCGGACAGGGGGAGTGTTGAAGCTTTCTTT. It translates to CSVEADRGSVEAFF.

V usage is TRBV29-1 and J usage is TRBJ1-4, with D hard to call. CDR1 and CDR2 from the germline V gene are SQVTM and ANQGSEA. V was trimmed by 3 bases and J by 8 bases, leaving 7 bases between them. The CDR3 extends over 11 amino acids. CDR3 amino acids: CSVEGREKLFF. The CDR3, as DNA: TGCAGCGTTGAGGGTCGGGAAAAACTGTTTTTT.

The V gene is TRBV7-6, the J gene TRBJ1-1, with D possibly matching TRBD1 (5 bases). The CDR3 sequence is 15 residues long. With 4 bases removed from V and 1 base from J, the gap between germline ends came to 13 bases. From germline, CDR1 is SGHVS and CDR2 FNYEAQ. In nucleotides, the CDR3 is TGTGCCAGCAGCTCGATGGGACTTCCGAACACTGAAGCTTTCTTT. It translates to CASSSMGLPNTEAFF.

CDR3 sequence reads: CSVFSGSYSGELFF. As DNA, the CDR3 is TGCAGCGTATTTAGCGGTTCTTATTCCGGGGAGCTGTTTTTT. The rearrangement links TRBV29-1 to TRBJ2-2; maybe TRBD2 (6 bases). V dropped 6 bases and J dropped 6 bases, with 17 bases sitting between them. Germline CDR1 SQVTM, CDR2 ANQGSEA. CDR3 length equals 14 residues.

This CDR3 is CSAFRTDTQYF. DNA of the CDR3: TGCAGTGCTTTTCGCACAGATACGCAGTATTTT. The chain links TRBV20-1 to TRBJ2-3, with D hard to call. Germline CDR1 reads DFQATT; CDR2 reads SNEGSKA (reference sequence). Between the trimmed V and J ends, which lost 5 bases and 1 base, there was a span of 4 bases. This CDR3 has 11 residues.

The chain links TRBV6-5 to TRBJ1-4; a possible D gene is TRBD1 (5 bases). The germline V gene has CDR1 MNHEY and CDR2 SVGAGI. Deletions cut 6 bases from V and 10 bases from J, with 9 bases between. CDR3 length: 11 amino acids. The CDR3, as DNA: TGTGCCAGCAGCCTTGGGGGAAAACTGTTTTTT. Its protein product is CASSLGGKLFF.

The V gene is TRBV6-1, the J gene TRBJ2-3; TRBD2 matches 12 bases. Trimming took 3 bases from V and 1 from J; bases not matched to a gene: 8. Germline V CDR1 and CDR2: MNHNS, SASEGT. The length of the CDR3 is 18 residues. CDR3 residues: CASSEILAGGPGTDTQYF. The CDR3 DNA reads TGTGCCAGCAGTGAGATCCTAGCGGGAGGGCCGGGCACAGATACGCAGTATTTT.

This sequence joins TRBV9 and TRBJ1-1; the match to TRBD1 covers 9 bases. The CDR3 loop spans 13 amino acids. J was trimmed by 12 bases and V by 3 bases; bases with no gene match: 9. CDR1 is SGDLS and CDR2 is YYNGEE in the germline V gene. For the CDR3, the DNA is TGTGCCAGCAGCGACCTTGGACAGGGGAAACCTTTCTTT. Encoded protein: CASSDLGQGKPFF.

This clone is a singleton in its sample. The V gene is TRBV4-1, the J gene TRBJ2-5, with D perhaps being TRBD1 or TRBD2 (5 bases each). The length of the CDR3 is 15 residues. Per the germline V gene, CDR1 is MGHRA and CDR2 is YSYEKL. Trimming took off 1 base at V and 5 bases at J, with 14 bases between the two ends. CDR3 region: CASSQVGETAETQYF. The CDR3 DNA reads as TGCGCCAGCAGCCAAGTGGGGGAAACAGCGGAGACCCAGTACTTC.

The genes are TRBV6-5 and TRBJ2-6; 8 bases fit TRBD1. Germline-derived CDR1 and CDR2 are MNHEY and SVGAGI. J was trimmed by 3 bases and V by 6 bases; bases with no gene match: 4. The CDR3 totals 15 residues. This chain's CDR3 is CASRRQGFGANVLTF. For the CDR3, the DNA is TGTGCCAGCAGAAGACAGGGGTTTGGGGCCAACGTCCTGACTTTC.

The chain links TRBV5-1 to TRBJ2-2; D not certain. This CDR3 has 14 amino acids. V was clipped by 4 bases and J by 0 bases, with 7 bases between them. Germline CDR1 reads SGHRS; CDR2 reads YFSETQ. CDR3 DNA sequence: TGCGCCAGCAGCGGCTTAGCGAACACCGGGGAGCTGTTTTTT. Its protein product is CASSGLANTGELFF.

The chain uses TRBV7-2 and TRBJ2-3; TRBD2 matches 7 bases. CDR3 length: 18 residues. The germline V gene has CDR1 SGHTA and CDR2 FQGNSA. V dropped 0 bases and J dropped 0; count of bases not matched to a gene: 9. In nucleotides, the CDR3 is TGTGCCAGCAGCTTAGCGGGGGGGTGGGTTTCCAGCACAGATACGCAGTATTTT. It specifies CASSLAGGWVSSTDTQYF.

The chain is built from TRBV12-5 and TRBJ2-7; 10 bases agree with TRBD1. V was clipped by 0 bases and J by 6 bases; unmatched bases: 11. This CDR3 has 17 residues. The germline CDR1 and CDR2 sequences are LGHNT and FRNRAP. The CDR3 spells CASGLVLSGQGTGEQYF. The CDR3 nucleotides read TGTGCTAGTGGTTTGGTACTATCGGGACAGGGGACGGGCGAGCAGTACTTC.

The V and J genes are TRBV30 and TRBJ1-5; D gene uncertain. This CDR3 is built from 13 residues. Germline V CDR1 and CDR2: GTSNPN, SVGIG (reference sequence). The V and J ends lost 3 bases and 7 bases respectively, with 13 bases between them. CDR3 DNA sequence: TGTGCCTGGAGCGCCGGCCCTCAACAGCCCCAGCATTTT. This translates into CAWSAGPQQPQHF.

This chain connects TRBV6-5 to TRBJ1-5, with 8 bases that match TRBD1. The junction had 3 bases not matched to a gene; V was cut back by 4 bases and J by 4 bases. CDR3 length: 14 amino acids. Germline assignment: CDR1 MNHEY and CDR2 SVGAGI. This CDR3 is CASSSRDRNQPQHF. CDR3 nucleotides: TGTGCCAGCAGTTCTCGGGACAGGAATCAGCCCCAGCATTTT.

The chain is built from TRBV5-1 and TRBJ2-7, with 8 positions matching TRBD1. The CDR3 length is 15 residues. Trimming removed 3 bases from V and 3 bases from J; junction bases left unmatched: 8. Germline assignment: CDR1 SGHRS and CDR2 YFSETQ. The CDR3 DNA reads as TGCGCCAGCAGCTCGCCAGGACAGGGCCTCTACGAGCAGTACTTC. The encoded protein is CASSSPGQGLYEQYF.

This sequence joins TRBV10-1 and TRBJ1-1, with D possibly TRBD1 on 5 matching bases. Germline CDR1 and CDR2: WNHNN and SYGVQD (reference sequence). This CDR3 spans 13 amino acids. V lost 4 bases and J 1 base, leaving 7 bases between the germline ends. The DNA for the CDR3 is TGCGCCAGCAGTGGGACACAGAACACTGAAGCTTTCTTT. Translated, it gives CASSGTQNTEAFF.

CDR3 DNA sequence: TGTGCCAGCAGCTTCTCCGTGAACACTGAAGCTTTCTTT. Protein product: CASSFSVNTEAFF. The chain uses TRBV11-3 and TRBJ1-1; the D is unclear. Germline lookup yields CDR1 SGHNT and CDR2 YENEEA. V was cut by 3 bases and J by 0 bases, with 5 bases left in between. There are 13 residues in the CDR3.

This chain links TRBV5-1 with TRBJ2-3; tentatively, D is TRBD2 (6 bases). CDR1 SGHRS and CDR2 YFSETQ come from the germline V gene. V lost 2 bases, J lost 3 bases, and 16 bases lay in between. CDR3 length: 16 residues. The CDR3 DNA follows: TGCGCCAGCAGCTTACCCCCCGGGACTTCAACAGATACGCAGTATTTT. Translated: CASSLPPGTSTDTQYF.

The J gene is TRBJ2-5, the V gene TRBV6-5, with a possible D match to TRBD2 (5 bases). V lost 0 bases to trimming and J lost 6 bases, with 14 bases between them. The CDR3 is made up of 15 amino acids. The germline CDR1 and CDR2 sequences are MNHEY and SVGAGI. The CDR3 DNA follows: TGTGCCAGCAGTTACTCGGCCGGTCGGAGGCAGACCCAGTACTTC. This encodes CASSYSAGRRQTQYF.

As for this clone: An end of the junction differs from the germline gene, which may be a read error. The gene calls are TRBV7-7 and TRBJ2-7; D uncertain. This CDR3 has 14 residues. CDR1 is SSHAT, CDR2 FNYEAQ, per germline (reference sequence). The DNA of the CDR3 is TGTGCTAGCAGCTTATCGCCGGACCACTACGAGCAGTACTTC. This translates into CASSLSPDHYEQYF. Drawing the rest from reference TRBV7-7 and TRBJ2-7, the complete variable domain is GAGVSQSPRYKVTKRGQDVTLRCDPISSHATLYWYQQALGQGPEFLTYFNYEAQPDKSGLPSDRFSAERPEGSISTLTIQRTEQRDSAMYRCASSLSPDHYEQYFGPGTRLTVT.

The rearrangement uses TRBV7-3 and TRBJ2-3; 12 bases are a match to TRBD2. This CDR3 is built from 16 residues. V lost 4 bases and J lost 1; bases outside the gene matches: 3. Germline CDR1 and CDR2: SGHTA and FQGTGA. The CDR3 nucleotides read TGTGCCAGCAGCTCCCTAGCGGGAGGGGGCACAGATACGCAGTATTTT. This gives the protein CASSSLAGGGTDTQYF.

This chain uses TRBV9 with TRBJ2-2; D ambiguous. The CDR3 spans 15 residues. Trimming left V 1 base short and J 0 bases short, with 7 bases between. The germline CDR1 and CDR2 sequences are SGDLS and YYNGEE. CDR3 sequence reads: CASSVTNANTGELFF. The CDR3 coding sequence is TGTGCCAGCAGCGTAACCAACGCGAACACCGGGGAGCTGTTTTTT.

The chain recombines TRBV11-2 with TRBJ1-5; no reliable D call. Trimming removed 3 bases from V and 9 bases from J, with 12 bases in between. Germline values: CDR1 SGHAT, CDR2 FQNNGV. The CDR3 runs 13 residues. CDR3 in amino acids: CASSLGGPWPQHF. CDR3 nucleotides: TGTGCCAGCAGCTTGGGTGGGCCATGGCCCCAGCATTTT.

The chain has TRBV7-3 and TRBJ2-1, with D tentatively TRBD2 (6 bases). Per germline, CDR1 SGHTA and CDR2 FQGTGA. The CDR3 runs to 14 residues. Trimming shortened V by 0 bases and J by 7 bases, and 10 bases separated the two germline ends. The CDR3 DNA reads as TGTGCCAGCAGCTTAACCAGGACTATGAATGAGCAGTTCTTC. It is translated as CASSLTRTMNEQFF.

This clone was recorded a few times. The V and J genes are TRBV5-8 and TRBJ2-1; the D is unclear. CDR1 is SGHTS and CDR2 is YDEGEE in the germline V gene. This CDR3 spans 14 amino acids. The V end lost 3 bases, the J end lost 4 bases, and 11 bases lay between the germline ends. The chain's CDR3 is CASSSLPGYNEQFF. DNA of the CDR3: TGTGCCAGCAGCTCGCTACCCGGGTACAATGAGCAGTTCTTC.

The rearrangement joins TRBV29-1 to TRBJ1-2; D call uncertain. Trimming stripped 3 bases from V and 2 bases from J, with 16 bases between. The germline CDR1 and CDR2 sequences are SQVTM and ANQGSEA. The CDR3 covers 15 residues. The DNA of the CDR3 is TGCAGCGTTGACCCTAATATGGGCGCAAACTATGGCTACACCTTC. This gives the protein CSVDPNMGANYGYTF.

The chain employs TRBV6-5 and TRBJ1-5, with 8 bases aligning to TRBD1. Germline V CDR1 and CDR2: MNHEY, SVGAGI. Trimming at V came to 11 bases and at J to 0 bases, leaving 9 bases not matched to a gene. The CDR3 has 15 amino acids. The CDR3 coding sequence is TGTGCCGTCGACAGGGGCAATTATAGCAATCAGCCCCAGCATTTT. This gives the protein CAVDRGNYSNQPQHF.

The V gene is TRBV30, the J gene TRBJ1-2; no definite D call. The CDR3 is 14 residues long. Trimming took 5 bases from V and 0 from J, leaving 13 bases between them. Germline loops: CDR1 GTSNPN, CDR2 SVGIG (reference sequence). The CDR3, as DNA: TGTGCCTGGGCCGGGTCCTTAGCTAACTATGGCTACACCTTC. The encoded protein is CAWAGSLANYGYTF.

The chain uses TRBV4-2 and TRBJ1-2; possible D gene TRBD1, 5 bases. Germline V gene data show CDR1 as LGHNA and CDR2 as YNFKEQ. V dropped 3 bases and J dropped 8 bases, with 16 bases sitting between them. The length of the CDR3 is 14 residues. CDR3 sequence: CASSQLEGARGYTF. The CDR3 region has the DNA TGTGCCAGCAGCCAGTTAGAAGGGGCGCGCGGCTACACCTTC.

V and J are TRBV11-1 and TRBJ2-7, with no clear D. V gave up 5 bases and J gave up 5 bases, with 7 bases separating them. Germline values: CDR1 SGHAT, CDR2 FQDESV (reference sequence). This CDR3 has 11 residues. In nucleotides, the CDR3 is TGTGCCAGCAGCGTGTCTCACGAGCAGTACTTC. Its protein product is CASSVSHEQYF.

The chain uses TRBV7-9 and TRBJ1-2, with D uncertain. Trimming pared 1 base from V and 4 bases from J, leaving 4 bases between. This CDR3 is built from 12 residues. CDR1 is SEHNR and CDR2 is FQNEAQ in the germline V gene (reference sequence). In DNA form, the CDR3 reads TGTGCCAGCAGCTTAGTGGGCTATGGCTACACCTTC. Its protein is CASSLVGYGYTF. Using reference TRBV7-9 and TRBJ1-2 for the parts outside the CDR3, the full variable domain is DTGVSQNPRHKITKRGQNVTFRCDPISEHNRLYWYRQTLGQGPEFLTYFQNEAQLEKSRLLSDRFSAERPKGSFSTLEIQRTEQGDSAMYLCASSLVGYGYTFGSGTRLTVV.